A selection of T cell receptor beta chains follows, all from one sample in a study of T cell responses to AZD1222 COVID-19 vaccine. Here immunoSEQ multiplex PCR was the method, and the copy in TCRdb shows in-frame clones only, minus some. The sample lists around 220,000 clones, roughly 94% occurring once. The material sequenced was peripheral blood, taken 28 days after the second dose of the MenACWY control vaccine. These receptors originate from an adult who received the MenACWY meningococcal vaccine as a control. Each CDR3 is given with its conserved first and last residue. Fields, in order: D gene, J gene, clone size, V gene, CDR3 length, CDR3 DNA, CDR3 protein. The D gene is left open where the match is weak. Only part of the rows carry a size: once, few, many, or a class if the clone is expanded.

TRBD2 | TRBJ2-5 | NA | TRBV10-3 | 11 | TGTGCCTCCGGGGGGGGAGAGACCCAGTACTTC | CASGGGETQYF
NA | TRBJ1-1 | NA | TRBV9 | 15 | TGTGCCAGCAGCGGGAAGGGGGGAATGAACACTGAAGCTTTCTTT | CASSGKGGMNTEAFF
NA | TRBJ2-7 | NA | TRBV2 | 14 | TGTGCCAGCAGTCCCCGGGGCTCAAGCTACGAGCAGTACTTC | CASSPRGSSYEQYF
TRBD1 | TRBJ1-2 | NA | TRBV9 | 13 | TGTGCCAGCAGCGTGGACAGGGGACGTGGCTACACCTTC | CASSVDRGRGYTF
TRBD1 | TRBJ1-4 | NA | TRBV7-9 | 15 | TGTGCCAGCAGCCTCACAGGGGCTGATAATGAAAAACTGTTTTTT | CASSLTGADNEKLFF
TRBD2 | TRBJ2-3 | NA | TRBV7-9 | 18 | TGTGCCAGCAGCCATCGGCCCCTTATAGCGGGAGCCCCAGATACGCAGTATTTT | CASSHRPLIAGAPDTQYF
NA | TRBJ2-7 | NA | TRBV7-2 | 14 | TGTGCCAGCAGCTTAGGGTCTCAGGGCCACGAGCAGTACTTC | CASSLGSQGHEQYF
NA | TRBJ1-2 | NA | TRBV2 | 12 | TGTGCCAGCAGGTCGGGACTGTTGGGCTACACCTTC | CASRSGLLGYTF
NA | TRBJ1-1 | NA | TRBV6-5 | 14 | TGTGCCAGCAGTTACTGGGTGGGTAGCACTGAAGCTTTCTTT | CASSYWVGSTEAFF
TRBD1 | TRBJ1-1 | NA | TRBV15 | 14 | TGTGCCACCACCCCGGGACAGTGGAACACTGAAGCTTTCTTT | CATTPGQWNTEAFF
NA | TRBJ2-3 | NA | TRBV19 | 15 | TGTGCCAGTAGTATGGCGGGGTCAGTCACAGATACGCAGTATTTT | CASSMAGSVTDTQYF
TRBD1 | TRBJ2-5 | NA | TRBV6-2/TRBV6-3 | 14 | TGTGCCAGCAGTTATCAGGGGGCTCAAGAGACCCAGTACTTC | CASSYQGAQETQYF
NA | TRBJ1-4 | once | TRBV27 | 17 | TGTGCCAGCAGTTTATCCGGGACCTTCCCCACTAATGAAAAACTGTTTTTT | CASSLSGTFPTNEKLFF
NA | TRBJ1-2 | once | TRBV11-2 | 19 | TGTGCCAGCAGCGACCCTCTTCATCCGCGAACCAGAGCTAACTATGGCTACACCTTC | CASSDPLHPRTRANYGYTF
NA | TRBJ2-1 | NA | TRBV12-3/TRBV12-4 | 12 | TGTGCCAGCAGCCTGTCCCCCAATGAGCAGTTCTTC | CASSLSPNEQFF
NA | TRBJ2-1 | NA | TRBV7-3 | 17 | TGTGCCAGCAGCTCCCCTTTGCTAGGGGGGGAGTACAATGAGCAGTTCTTC | CASSSPLLGGEYNEQFF
NA | TRBJ2-1 | NA | TRBV14 | 16 | TGTGCCAGCAGCCAACCCGACGGGAGCTCCTACAATGAGCAGTTCTTC | CASSQPDGSSYNEQFF
TRBD2 | TRBJ2-7 | NA | TRBV6-5 | 14 | TGTGCCACCAGACTAGCGTTTAGCTCCTACGAGCAGTACTTC | CATRLAFSSYEQYF
TRBD1 | TRBJ1-1 | once | TRBV7-3 | 15 | TGTGCCAGCAGCTTAACGGGACAGGGGTCCACTGAAGCTTTCTTT | CASSLTGQGSTEAFF
TRBD2 | TRBJ2-2 | NA | TRBV9 | 17 | TGTGCCAGCAGCTCAGGACTAGCGGGGGCCGTCGCCGGGGAGCTGTTTTTT | CASSSGLAGAVAGELFF
NA | TRBJ2-3 | NA | TRBV9 | 16 | TGTGCCAGCAGCGTAGACTGGGGAGCTAGCACAGATACGCAGTATTTT | CASSVDWGASTDTQYF
NA | TRBJ1-4 | NA | TRBV6-1 | 15 | TGTGCCAGCAGTGAAGCAGGGTCGTCTAATGAAAAACTGTTTTTT | CASSEAGSSNEKLFF
TRBD1 | TRBJ1-2 | NA | TRBV9 | 15 | TGTGCCAGCAGCGCCTCAGGGGGCGCGAGCTATGGCTACACCTTC | CASSASGGASYGYTF
NA | TRBJ1-5 | NA | TRBV5-8 | 17 | TGTGCCAGCAGCCCCCCGCACAGGGCACGACTCAATCAGCCCCAGCATTTT | CASSPPHRARLNQPQHF
TRBD1 | TRBJ1-5 | NA | TRBV28 | 13 | TGTGCCAGCAGCCGACGACAGGGGCTGCCCCAGCATTTT | CASSRRQGLPQHF
NA | TRBJ2-7 | NA | TRBV30 | 13 | TGTGCCTGGAGCGCCGGGACGGTCGACGGGCAGTACTTC | CAWSAGTVDGQYF
NA | TRBJ2-1 | NA | TRBV21-1 | 12 | TGTGCCAGCAGCAACAAGGGGTGTGAGCAGTTCTTC | CASSNKGCEQFF
TRBD1 | TRBJ2-5 | NA | TRBV19 | 14 | TGTGCCAGTAGAAAGACAGGGGATGGAGAGACCCAGTACTTC | CASRKTGDGETQYF
TRBD1 | TRBJ1-2 | NA | TRBV5-4 | 16 | TGTGCCAGCAGCTCCATGGACAGGCTCCGTAACTATGGCTACACCTTC | CASSSMDRLRNYGYTF
TRBD2 | TRBJ2-5 | NA | TRBV7-2 | 14 | TGTGCCAGCAGCTTAATGGGAGGGTGGGAGACCCAGTACTTC | CASSLMGGWETQYF
TRBD1 | TRBJ2-7 | once | TRBV5-1 | 15 | TGCGCCAGCAGCCCGAGACAGGGGGTACCCTACGAGCAGTACTTC | CASSPRQGVPYEQYF
NA | TRBJ1-5 | NA | TRBV19 | 15 | TGTGCCACCTGGGCAGGGAGGGCCAGCAATCAGCCCCAGCATTTT | CATWAGRASNQPQHF
TRBD2 | TRBJ2-7 | NA | TRBV28 | 15 | TGTGCCAGCAATCCAGCGGGAGGGCCTATATTCGAGCAGTACTTC | CASNPAGGPIFEQYF
NA | TRBJ1-1 | NA | TRBV5-4 | 14 | TGTGCCAGCAGCTTGTGGGGTCAGAACACTGAAGCTTTCTTT | CASSLWGQNTEAFF
NA | TRBJ1-1 | NA | TRBV7-9 | 13 | TGTGCCAGCGGAGGGCCGGTGAACACTGAAGCTTTCTTT | CASGGPVNTEAFF
TRBD2 | TRBJ2-7 | NA | TRBV3-1/TRBV3-2 | 14 | TGTGCCAGCAGACCGAGCGGGGACCCCTACGAGCAGTACTTC | CASRPSGDPYEQYF
TRBD2 | TRBJ2-2 | NA | TRBV30 | 14 | TGTGCCTGCCGGACTAGCGGGGGCCCCGGGGAGCTGTTTTTT | CACRTSGGPGELFF
TRBD2 | TRBJ2-2 | NA | TRBV6-4 | 19 | TGTGCCAGCAGTGTTGGGCCGCATACACTAGCGGGCCTCACCGGGGAGCTGTTTTTT | CASSVGPHTLAGLTGELFF
NA | TRBJ2-1 | NA | TRBV29-1 | 14 | TGCAGCGTTGGTGTCGCGGGCCCCTACAATGAGCAGTTCTTC | CSVGVAGPYNEQFF
TRBD1 | TRBJ1-2 | NA | TRBV5-4 | 15 | TGTGCCAGCAGCGTCCGACAGGGGACGTTCTATGGCTACACCTTC | CASSVRQGTFYGYTF
TRBD1 | TRBJ1-3 | NA | TRBV28 | 16 | TGTGCCAGCAGTTTGTATCGGGACAGGGGTGGAAACACCATATATTTT | CASSLYRDRGGNTIYF
NA | TRBJ1-3 | NA | TRBV27 | 17 | TGTGCCAGCAGTTTAACCGGGGCCCGCGCCCCTGGAAACACCATATATTTT | CASSLTGARAPGNTIYF